The table lists the clone carrying this TCR beta chain with a few counts. Prior to thyroid surgery, none of the patients had received any treatment. This record comes from a study of metastatic and nonmetastatic thyroid tumors. TCRdb re-processed the PCR reads through MiXCR. The sample includes roughly 30,000 clones, 25% to 30% of them seen just once. Germline lookup yields CDR1 SNHLY and CDR2 FYNNEI. The CDR3 length is 15 residues. The V end was cut by 9 bases, the J end by 1 base, with 18 bases between. The genes are TRBV2 and TRBJ1-1; D unresolved. Sequencing was carried out using blood. This clonotype originated in a female donor with papillary thyroid cancer or a benign thyroid nodule (not recorded which). Some clones in this sample may be carry-over from other donors' samples. CDR3 sequence reads: CASITGFRENTEAFF. For the CDR3, the DNA is TGTGCCAGTATCACCGGTTTTCGGGAGAACACTGAAGCTTTCTTT. Based on the CDR3 plus reference TRBV2 and TRBJ1-1, the full variable domain is EPEVTQTPSHQVTQMGQEVILRCVPISNHLYFYWYRQILGQKVEFLVSFYNNEISEKSEIFDDQFSVERPDGSNFTLKIRSTKLEDSAMYFCASITGFRENTEAFFGQGTRLTVV.